This T cell receptor (beta chain) is from a study of T-cell reconstitution after alpha-beta-depleted transplantation in children. Germline CDR1 is MNHNS and CDR2 is SASEGT. The CDR3 has 13 residues. V shed 6 bases and J shed 3 bases, with 11 bases lying between them. Unique molecular identifiers were incorporated into the prepared TCRbeta library. MiXCR, applied by TCRdb to the PCR reads, yields one record per CDR3 protein. The sample gives about 870,000 distinct CDR3 sequences, around 15% of which show up once; under 6% is in the top ten. This clonotype was observed a few times. Its antigen is unknown. Whole-study results and caveats: About two months after transplant, alpha-beta T cells reportedly came from several hundred expanded graft clones. In some patients, recipient T cells and intrathymic progenitors surviving conditioning explained high day-60 diversity.

The sequence was collected from a male patient aged 10 to 17 who had a stem cell transplant for acute lymphoblastic leukemia, so the T cells may come from the graft donor. The source material was PBMCs, mostly from graft donor cells, sampled 360 days after TCRalphabeta/CD19-depleted stem cell transplant. The rearrangement links TRBV6-1 to TRBJ1-2, with D unclear. The CDR3 protein is CASSPDADYGYTF. In nucleotides, the CDR3 is TGTGCCAGCAGCCCGGATGCGGACTATGGCTACACCTTC.